This TCR beta chain was retrieved from a study of blood T cell repertoires in COVID-19. At the level of the study: From the United States, Italy and Spain came samples of acute and convalescent COVID-19.

Within 2 weeks before study entry, exposed participants met a COVID-19 case. V lost 3 bases and J lost 4, with 15 bases in between. The CDR3 runs to 14 residues. Germline-derived CDR1 and CDR2 are GTSNPN and SVGIG (reference sequence). Measured with immunoSEQ multiplex PCR; TCRdb has only the in-frame clones, and not every one. The data contain under 450,000 clones, 80% to 95% of them seen just once; the ten biggest clones take up roughly 0.9%. The sequenced sample consisted of PBMCs or T cells enriched from blood (not recorded which). This sequence was found in a woman aged 40-49 years who had been exposed to COVID-19. The gene calls are TRBV30 and TRBJ1-2; D is uncertain. The CDR3: CAWSLGRFGYGYTF. The CDR3 region has the DNA TGTGCCTGGAGCCTAGGGAGGTTCGGCTATGGCTACACCTTC.